A selection of T cell receptor beta chains follows, all from one sample in a study of OX40 agonist ivuxolimab in advanced cancers. Assay used: immunoSEQ multiplex PCR; TCRdb lists only in-frame clones, some missing. The sample holds roughly 60,000 clones, 70% to 90% seen once. The sample was CD4+ or CD8+ T cells sorted from blood, taken in a trial of the OX40 agonist ivuxolimab. Receptor source: an adult with an advanced solid tumor such as melanoma, head and neck, liver or kidney cancer. Each CDR3 is given with its conserved first and last residue.

j_gene: TRBJ2-5; v_gene: TRBV21-1; CDR3aa: CAGGSRLAGCQETQYF
j_gene: TRBJ2-6; v_gene: TRBV7-9; CDR3aa: CASSQIGGSPAGANVLTF
j_gene: TRBJ2-5; v_gene: TRBV6-5; CDR3aa: CASSRGRGGTQYF
j_gene: TRBJ2-7; v_gene: TRBV6-5; CDR3aa: CASSQDTGPYEQYF
j_gene: TRBJ2-7; v_gene: TRBV7-8; CDR3aa: CASSLTDGGRPKTYEQYF
j_gene: TRBJ1-2; v_gene: TRBV10-3; CDR3aa: CAISAGQETGYTF
j_gene: TRBJ2-3; v_gene: TRBV5-1; CDR3aa: CASSLQGIGVPDTQYF
j_gene: TRBJ1-2; v_gene: TRBV7-9; CDR3aa: CASSLRDSSSFAYGYTF
j_gene: TRBJ2-2; v_gene: TRBV5-4; CDR3aa: CASRGPTGNTGELFF
j_gene: TRBJ1-2; v_gene: TRBV19; CDR3aa: CASSIAGTVNYGYTF
j_gene: TRBJ2-7; v_gene: TRBV2; CDR3aa: CASIQEPYEQYF
j_gene: TRBJ2-7; v_gene: TRBV5-1; CDR3aa: CASRGQGEYEQYF
j_gene: TRBJ2-5; v_gene: TRBV9; CDR3aa: CASSVSTSGQETQYF
j_gene: TRBJ1-1; v_gene: TRBV15; CDR3aa: CATSRRGQGAERNTEAFF
j_gene: TRBJ2-1; v_gene: TRBV23-1; CDR3aa: CASSTCGSEQFF
j_gene: TRBJ1-2; v_gene: TRBV25-1; CDR3aa: CASSGTGRNYGYTF
j_gene: TRBJ2-1; v_gene: TRBV30; CDR3aa: CAWSGTAGEQFF
j_gene: TRBJ2-7; v_gene: TRBV7-2; CDR3aa: CASSLTGQAPYEQYF
j_gene: TRBJ2-5; v_gene: TRBV7-2; CDR3aa: CASSFDGRAWETQYF
j_gene: TRBJ2-7; v_gene: TRBV5-1; CDR3aa: CASSPLAGNSYEQYF
j_gene: TRBJ1-3; v_gene: TRBV7-3; CDR3aa: CASSLTAGSGNTIYF
j_gene: TRBJ1-4; v_gene: TRBV7-9; CDR3aa: CASSSTGVGEKLFF
j_gene: TRBJ2-7; v_gene: TRBV13; CDR3aa: CASSLSGSASGLNEQYF
j_gene: TRBJ2-2; v_gene: TRBV9; CDR3aa: CASSPRGTNTGELFF
j_gene: TRBJ1-5; v_gene: TRBV7-9; CDR3aa: CASSLDSNQPQHF
j_gene: TRBJ2-2; v_gene: TRBV2; CDR3aa: CASNSGGWSTGELFF
j_gene: TRBJ2-7; v_gene: TRBV2; CDR3aa: CASSGGYEQYF
j_gene: TRBJ1-1; v_gene: TRBV5-5; CDR3aa: CASSPWVIDTEAFF
j_gene: TRBJ2-7; v_gene: TRBV29-1; CDR3aa: CSARDLYEQYF
j_gene: TRBJ1-1; v_gene: TRBV5-1; CDR3aa: CASSFGRGWTEAFF
j_gene: TRBJ1-3; v_gene: TRBV28; CDR3aa: CASSLYGYSGNTIYF
j_gene: TRBJ2-3; v_gene: TRBV5-1; CDR3aa: CASSLAARSGGADTQYF
j_gene: TRBJ2-1; v_gene: TRBV7-6; CDR3aa: CASSLTGTGANEQFF
j_gene: TRBJ1-1; v_gene: TRBV4-1; CDR3aa: CASSQGAPRFNTEAFF
j_gene: TRBJ2-3; v_gene: TRBV2; CDR3aa: CASSELAGDTQYF
j_gene: TRBJ2-7; v_gene: TRBV2; CDR3aa: CASSVLSGEQYF
j_gene: TRBJ2-6; v_gene: TRBV11-2; CDR3aa: CASSLPGRSGANVLTF
j_gene: TRBJ2-1; v_gene: TRBV6-6; CDR3aa: CASSLFSGGHNEQFF
j_gene: TRBJ2-2; v_gene: TRBV29-1; CDR3aa: CSATSEGVRGVSGELFF
j_gene: TRBJ1-2; v_gene: TRBV29-1; CDR3aa: CSVGGVMYGYTF
j_gene: TRBJ2-7; v_gene: TRBV7-3; CDR3aa: CASSPGPQSYEQYF
j_gene: TRBJ1-2; v_gene: TRBV6-5; CDR3aa: CASKTGHYGYTF
j_gene: TRBJ2-3; v_gene: TRBV7-9; CDR3aa: CAIQRLSGADTQYF
j_gene: TRBJ2-5; v_gene: TRBV28; CDR3aa: CASTSTLSGSSQTQYF
j_gene: -; v_gene: TRBV29-1; CDR3aa: CSVESPGRGKTYEQYF
j_gene: TRBJ2-1; v_gene: TRBV18; CDR3aa: CASSPPAGGGDEQFF
j_gene: -; v_gene: TRBV5-6; CDR3aa: CASSFFGGQALFYEQYF
j_gene: TRBJ2-7; v_gene: TRBV7-9; CDR3aa: CASRESGGAYEQYF
j_gene: TRBJ2-1; v_gene: TRBV6-1; CDR3aa: CASNLGVSVNEQFF
j_gene: TRBJ1-6; v_gene: TRBV5-5; CDR3aa: CASSQDRSNSPLHF
j_gene: TRBJ2-5; v_gene: TRBV27; CDR3aa: CASRFRIQETQYF
j_gene: TRBJ2-7; v_gene: TRBV7-2; CDR3aa: CASSPGGNSYEQYF
j_gene: TRBJ2-3; v_gene: TRBV30; CDR3aa: CAWSVQKTSRTDTQYF
j_gene: TRBJ2-3; v_gene: TRBV5-3; CDR3aa: CARSSQGERSTDTQYF